The rows below give T cell receptor beta chains drawn from one sample of a study of blood T cell repertoires in COVID-19. Here immunoSEQ multiplex PCR was the method, and the copy in TCRdb shows in-frame clones only, minus some. The sample shows some 170,000 clones, more than 80% of them seen only once. What was sequenced was PBMCs or T cells enriched from blood (not recorded which). The receptors originated from a man in his forties or fifties who had recovered from COVID-19. Both conserved end residues are part of each CDR3. Each record gives: V gene, D gene, clone size, J gene, CDR3 protein, CDR3 DNA. A D gene is named only where the DNA matches it firmly. Clone size is shown for a subset of rows, as once, few, many or a class of expanded clone.

TRBV2	-	few	TRBJ1-1	CASSRESNTEAFF	TGTGCCAGCAGTAGGGAGTCCAACACTGAAGCTTTCTTT
TRBV6-5	-	many	TRBJ1-1	CASSYSLGQLNTEAFF	TGTGCCAGCAGTTACTCCCTCGGACAGCTGAACACTGAAGCTTTCTTT
TRBV13	-	-	TRBJ1-1	CASSLVGSSTEAFF	TGTGCCAGCAGCTTAGTTGGGAGTAGCACTGAAGCTTTCTTT
TRBV29-1	TRBD1	-	TRBJ1-1	CSVEDGGQSLAFF	TGCAGCGTTGAAGATGGGGGACAGTCGCTAGCTTTCTTT
TRBV7-2	-	-	TRBJ1-3	CASSLGPSGNTIYF	TGTGCCAGCAGCTTGGGGCCCTCTGGAAACACCATATATTTT
TRBV4-1	TRBD2	-	TRBJ2-7	CASSQEAGVDEQYF	TGCGCCAGCAGCCAAGAGGCGGGAGTCGACGAGCAGTACTTC
TRBV24-1	TRBD1	-	TRBJ1-4	CATSDGRTGGSEKLFF	TGTGCCACCAGTGATGGCCGGACAGGGGGGAGCGAAAAACTGTTTTTT
TRBV5-4	TRBD1	-	TRBJ2-5	CASSSQGVQETQYF	TGTGCCAGCAGCTCCCAGGGGGTCCAAGAGACCCAGTACTTC
TRBV7-3	TRBD1	-	TRBJ2-3	CASSPGGAGTDTQYF	TGTGCCAGCAGCCCAGGGGGCGCGGGCACAGATACGCAGTATTTT
TRBV11-2	-	-	TRBJ1-1	CASSTGRGVTEAFF	TGTGCCAGCAGCACGGGCAGGGGAGTCACTGAAGCTTTCTTT
TRBV5-8	-	-	TRBJ1-4	CASSLAGVSNEKLFF	TGTGCCAGCAGCTTGGCCGGGGTTTCGAATGAAAAACTGTTTTTT
TRBV15	-	-	TRBJ1-4	CATEVGRSEKLFF	TGTGCCACCGAGGTTGGCCGTAGCGAAAAACTGTTTTTT
TRBV12-3/TRBV12-4	TRBD1	-	TRBJ2-7	CASSWGTGNEQYF	TGTGCCAGCAGTTGGGGGACAGGGAACGAGCAGTACTTC
TRBV6-5	-	-	TRBJ1-4	CASSYLGPPGIEKLFF	TGTGCCAGCAGTTACCTTGGGCCGCCAGGCATCGAAAAACTGTTTTTT
TRBV5-1	-	-	TRBJ1-3	CASSLAGTTGNTIYF	TGCGCCAGCAGCTTGGCGGGTACGACGGGAAACACCATATATTTT
TRBV25-1	-	-	TRBJ2-7	CASSEYSSKRDSYEQYF	TGTGCCAGCAGTGAATATTCATCTAAAAGAGACTCCTACGAGCAGTACTTC
TRBV4-1	TRBD1	-	TRBJ2-3	CASSQDRLTSTDTQYF	TGCGCCAGCAGCCAGGACAGGCTGACTAGCACAGATACGCAGTATTTT
TRBV5-6	TRBD1	-	TRBJ1-6	CASSLLTGTGKIPLHF	TGTGCCAGCAGTCTCCTGACCGGGACAGGCAAAATACCCCTCCACTTT
TRBV4-1	TRBD1	-	TRBJ2-7	CASSQTGQGYEQYF	TGCGCCAGCAGCCAGACGGGACAGGGCTACGAGCAGTACTTC
TRBV9	-	-	TRBJ1-3	CASSVGGGGGNTIYF	TGTGCCAGCAGCGTCGGGGGAGGGGGTGGAAACACCATATATTTT
TRBV6-2/TRBV6-3	-	-	TRBJ2-7	CASSYSIAGLYEQYF	TGTGCCAGCAGTTACTCGATCGCCGGTCTCTACGAGCAGTACTTC
TRBV27	TRBD1	-	TRBJ1-4	CASSLRSKTGRTNEKLFF	TGTGCCAGCAGTTTAAGATCCAAGACAGGGCGTACGAATGAAAAACTGTTTTTT
TRBV6-5	-	-	TRBJ1-1	CASTTAGGVTEAFF	TGTGCCAGCACTACCGCCGGGGGAGTAACTGAAGCTTTCTTT
TRBV11-2	-	-	TRBJ1-1	CASSLNGGAFF	TGTGCCAGCAGCTTAAATGGAGGAGCTTTCTTT
TRBV9	TRBD2	-	TRBJ2-3	CASSPGTSGREAQYF	TGTGCCAGCAGCCCCGGGACTAGCGGGAGGGAAGCGCAGTATTTT
TRBV6-5	-	-	TRBJ1-1	CASGRDSVGGTEAFF	TGTGCCAGCGGAAGGGACTCGGTGGGAGGGACTGAAGCTTTCTTT
TRBV5-4	-	once	TRBJ2-5	CASSIPSEKTQYF	TGTGCCAGCAGCATTCCTAGCGAGAAGACCCAGTACTTC
TRBV11-2	-	once	TRBJ1-6	CASSLSRGPSPSPLHF	TGTGCCAGCAGCTTAAGTAGGGGCCCATCTCCTTCACCCCTCCACTTT
TRBV15	TRBD1	-	TRBJ2-3	CATSRDPRTGSTDTQYF	TGTGCCACCAGCAGAGATCCGAGGACAGGGAGCACAGATACGCAGTATTTT
TRBV6-5	-	-	TRBJ1-6	CASSYAVSSYNSPLHF	TGTGCCAGCAGTTACGCCGTTAGCTCCTATAATTCACCCCTCCACTTT
TRBV11-2	-	-	TRBJ2-7	CASSLTSVIYEQYF	TGTGCCAGCAGCTTAACCTCAGTAATCTACGAGCAGTACTTC
TRBV5-1	TRBD1	-	TRBJ2-7	CASSPRQGSSYEQYF	TGCGCCAGCAGCCCCCGACAGGGAAGCTCCTACGAGCAGTACTTC
TRBV5-6	-	-	TRBJ1-2	CASSLGESVFYGYTF	TGTGCCAGCAGCTTGGGTGAGAGCGTATTCTATGGCTACACCTTC
TRBV6-1	-	once	TRBJ1-5	CASSEGAPYLQHF	TGTGCCAGCAGTGAAGGGGCCCCGTACCTCCAGCATTTT
TRBV4-1	-	once	TRBJ1-1	CASSQDPAGGQNTEAFF	TGCGCCAGCAGCCAAGACCCGGCAGGCGGGCAGAACACTGAAGCTTTCTTT
TRBV24-1	-	once	TRBJ2-7	CATGKRRAYSYEQYF	TGTGCCACCGGGAAACGCAGGGCCTACTCCTACGAGCAGTACTTC
TRBV5-1	-	-	TRBJ2-1	CASSLAGINNEQFF	TGCGCCAGCAGCTTGGCAGGGATCAACAATGAGCAGTTCTTC
TRBV4-1	-	few	TRBJ1-1	CASSQEFGVTEAFF	TGCGCCAGCAGCCAAGAGTTCGGGGTTACTGAAGCTTTCTTT
TRBV2	TRBD1	-	TRBJ1-1	CASSPPGQLNTEAFF	TGTGCCAGCAGCCCCCCGGGACAGCTAAACACTGAAGCTTTCTTT
TRBV11-2	TRBD1	-	TRBJ1-3	CASSLGQGPGSGNTIYF	TGTGCCAGCAGCCTAGGACAGGGACCCGGCTCTGGAAACACCATATATTTT
TRBV12-3/TRBV12-4	-	-	TRBJ1-1	CASSFGMNTEAFF	TGTGCCAGCAGTTTCGGGATGAACACTGAAGCTTTCTTT
TRBV2	TRBD1	-	TRBJ2-2	CASSRFGTGIVSNTGELFF	TGTGCCAGCAGCCGATTTGGGACAGGGATAGTTTCGAACACCGGGGAGCTGTTTTTT
TRBV4-1	-	-	TRBJ1-1	CASSQAQGNTEAFF	TGCGCCAGCAGCCAAGCTCAGGGGAACACTGAAGCTTTCTTT
TRBV6-5	TRBD2	-	TRBJ2-7	CASSYLAVSYEQYF	TGTGCCAGCAGTTACCTAGCGGTCTCCTACGAGCAGTACTTC
TRBV23-1	-	-	TRBJ1-1	CASSQSGGRDTTEAFF	TGCGCCAGCAGTCAATCTGGAGGCAGGGACACCACTGAAGCTTTCTTT
TRBV5-6	-	-	TRBJ1-1	CASSLRGLNTEAFF	TGTGCCAGCAGCTTACGGGGTCTGAACACTGAAGCTTTCTTT
TRBV10-3	TRBD1	-	TRBJ2-7	CAISKTGAVDEQYF	TGTGCCATCAGCAAGACAGGGGCAGTGGACGAGCAGTACTTC
TRBV6-5	-	once	TRBJ1-1	CASSYGGDMNTEAFF	TGTGCCAGCAGTTACGGAGGGGATATGAACACTGAAGCTTTCTTT
TRBV5-5	TRBD1	-	TRBJ1-2	CASSYTGDGYTF	TGTGCCAGCAGCTACACAGGGGATGGCTACACCTTC
TRBV30	-	-	TRBJ1-5	CAWEPERNQPQHF	TGTGCCTGGGAACCGGAGCGGAATCAGCCCCAGCATTTT
TRBV25-1	-	-	TRBJ2-5	CASPRGHKLGVLQETQYF	TGTGCCAGCCCCAGGGGACATAAACTAGGGGTTTTACAAGAGACCCAGTACTTC
TRBV3-1/TRBV3-2	-	-	TRBJ1-2	CASSPTPYGYTF	TGTGCCAGCAGCCCGACACCCTATGGCTACACCTTC
TRBV6-5	TRBD1	-	TRBJ1-4	CALPGGRGNEKLFF	TGTGCCCTCCCAGGGGGCAGGGGTAATGAAAAACTGTTTTTT
TRBV19	TRBD1	-	TRBJ1-6	CASSGQGSSYNSPLHF	TGTGCCAGTAGTGGACAGGGGAGCTCCTATAATTCACCCCTCCACTTT
TRBV3-1/TRBV3-2	-	-	TRBJ2-2	CASSRGAELFF	TGTGCCAGCAGCCGCGGTGCCGAGCTGTTTTTT
TRBV5-5	TRBD1	-	TRBJ2-7	CASRQLPGQSPEQYF	TGTGCCAGCAGACAATTACCGGGACAGTCGCCCGAGCAGTACTTC
TRBV19	-	-	TRBJ2-5	CASSDAGKETQYF	TGTGCCAGTAGCGATGCAGGGAAAGAGACCCAGTACTTC
TRBV19	-	-	TRBJ1-2	CAAAVNYGYTF	TGTGCCGCTGCAGTTAACTATGGCTACACCTTC
TRBV6-5	-	-	TRBJ1-5	CASGGSSNQPQHF	TGTGCCAGCGGGGGGAGTAGCAATCAGCCCCAGCATTTT
TRBV7-9	-	-	TRBJ1-4	CASSRTAIHEKLFF	TGTGCCAGCAGCCGGACAGCGATACATGAAAAACTGTTTTTT